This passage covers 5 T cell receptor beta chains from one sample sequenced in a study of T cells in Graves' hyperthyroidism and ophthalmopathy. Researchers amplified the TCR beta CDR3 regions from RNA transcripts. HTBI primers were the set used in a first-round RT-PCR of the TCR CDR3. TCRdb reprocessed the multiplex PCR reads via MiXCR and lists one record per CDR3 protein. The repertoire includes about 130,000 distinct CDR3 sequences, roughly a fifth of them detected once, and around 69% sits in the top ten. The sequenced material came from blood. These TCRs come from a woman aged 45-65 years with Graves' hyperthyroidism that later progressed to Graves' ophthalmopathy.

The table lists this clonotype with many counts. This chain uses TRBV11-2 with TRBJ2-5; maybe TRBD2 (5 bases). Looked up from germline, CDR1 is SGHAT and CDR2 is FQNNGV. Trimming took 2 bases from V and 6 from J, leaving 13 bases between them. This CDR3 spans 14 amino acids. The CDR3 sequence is CASSLNPDLKTQYF. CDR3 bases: TGTGCCAGCAGCTTAAATCCGGACTTAAAGACCCAGTACTTC.

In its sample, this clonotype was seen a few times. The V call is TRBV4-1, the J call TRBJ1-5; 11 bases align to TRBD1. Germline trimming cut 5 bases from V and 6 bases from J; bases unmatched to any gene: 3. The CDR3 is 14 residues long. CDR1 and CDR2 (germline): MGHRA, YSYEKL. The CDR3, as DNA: TGCGCCAGCAGCTTAGGACAGGGGGCTCAGCCCCAGCATTTT. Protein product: CASSLGQGAQPQHF.

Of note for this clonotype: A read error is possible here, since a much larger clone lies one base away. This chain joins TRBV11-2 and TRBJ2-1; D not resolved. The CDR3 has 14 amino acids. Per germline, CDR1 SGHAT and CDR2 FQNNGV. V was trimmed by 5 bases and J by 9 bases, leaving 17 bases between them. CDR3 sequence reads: CASSPRPPTGEQFF. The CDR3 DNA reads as TGTGCCAGCAGCCCGAGGCCCCCCACCGGTGAGCAGTTCTTC.

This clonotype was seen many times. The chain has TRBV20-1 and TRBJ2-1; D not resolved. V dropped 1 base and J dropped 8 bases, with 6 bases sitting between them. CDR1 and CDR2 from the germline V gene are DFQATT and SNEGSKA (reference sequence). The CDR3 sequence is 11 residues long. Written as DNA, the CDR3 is TGCAGTGCTAGAGGCTCCGATGAGCAGTTCTTC. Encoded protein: CSARGSDEQFF.

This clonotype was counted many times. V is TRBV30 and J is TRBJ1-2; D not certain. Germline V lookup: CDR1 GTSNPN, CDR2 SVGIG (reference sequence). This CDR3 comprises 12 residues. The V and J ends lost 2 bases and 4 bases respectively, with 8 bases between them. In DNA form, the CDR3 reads TGTGCCTGGAGTCCCTCCATCTATGGCTACACCTTC. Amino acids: CAWSPSIYGYTF.